Listed here are 15 T cell receptor beta chains from one sample, sequenced in a study of T cell responses to AZD1222 COVID-19 vaccine. Profiling relied on immunoSEQ multiplex PCR, and the TCRdb table lists in-frame clones only, not all of them. Of around 67,000 clones in the sample, around four fifths are singletons; the top ten hold 21%. The material sequenced was peripheral blood, taken on day 0 of AZD1222 vaccination. These receptor sequences come from an adult in good health.

The chain employs TRBV19 and TRBJ1-5; D uncertain. The V gene lost 4 bases and the J gene lost 3 bases, with 19 bases spanning the gap. The V gene's germline CDR1 is LNHDA and CDR2 SQIVND (reference sequence). The CDR3 length is 17 residues. The CDR3: CASSNTKLGESNQPQHF. The CDR3 nucleotides are TGTGCCAGTAGTAATACTAAACTAGGCGAATCCAATCAGCCCCAGCATTTT.

This chain links TRBV7-8 with TRBJ2-7, with D unclear. Germline values: CDR1 SGHVS, CDR2 FQNEAQ. There are 11 residues in the CDR3. The V gene lost 5 bases and the J gene lost 4 bases, with 6 bases spanning the gap. This CDR3 is CASSQVYEQYF. The CDR3 DNA reads as TGTGCCAGCAGCCAAGTTTACGAGCAGTACTTC.

V and J are TRBV19 and TRBJ2-1; 7 bases agree with TRBD1. With 7 bases clipped from V and 2 bases from J, the junction kept 14 bases outside the gene matches. Germline V lookup: CDR1 LNHDA, CDR2 SQIVND (reference sequence). This CDR3 comprises 17 residues. The CDR3 protein is CASTRGFQTKTYNEQFF. As DNA, the CDR3 is TGTGCCAGTACCAGGGGGTTCCAGACTAAGACCTACAATGAGCAGTTCTTC.

This clone has only one observation. The rearrangement links TRBV4-3 to TRBJ1-6; a weak D match, TRBD1 (5 bases). Trimming shortened V by 0 bases and J by 7 bases, and 22 bases separated the two germline ends. CDR3 size: 19 residues. Looked up from germline, CDR1 is LGHNA and CDR2 is YSLEER. The CDR3 DNA reads as TGCGCCAGCAGCCAAGATAGTCCCTCTAGAAGACAGAACAATTCACCCCTCCACTTT. The encoded protein is CASSQDSPSRRQNNSPLHF.

This chain links TRBV7-9 with TRBJ1-2, with 7 bases fitting TRBD1. The V segment lost 7 bases and the J segment 4 bases; nucleotides outside the gene matches: 9. This CDR3 region has 14 residues. CDR1 and CDR2 (germline): SEHNR, FQNEAQ (reference sequence). The DNA for the CDR3 is TGTGCCAGCACCTCAGGGACAGCTAGCTATGGCTACACCTTC. Translating gives CASTSGTASYGYTF.

This clone was recorded once. The genes are TRBV18 and TRBJ1-1, with TRBD1 matching 11 bases. The CDR3 extends over 14 amino acids. Germline assignment: CDR1 KGHSH and CDR2 LQKENI. The ends lost 3 bases at V and 5 bases at J; junction bases unmatched: 2. In nucleotides, the CDR3 is TGTGCCAGCTCACCGGGACAGGGGGAGACTGAAGCTTTCTTT. It specifies CASSPGQGETEAFF.

The chain uses TRBV27 and TRBJ1-1, with D unresolved. Trimming pared 0 bases from V and 7 bases from J, leaving 12 bases between. Germline values: CDR1 MNHEY, CDR2 SMNVEV (reference sequence). The CDR3 spans 14 residues. In DNA form, the CDR3 reads TGTGCCAGCAGTTTATCTCTCCCAGCGTATGAAGCTTTCTTT. Protein product: CASSLSLPAYEAFF.

The V call is TRBV19, the J call TRBJ2-7; possibly TRBD2 for D (6 bases). The germline V and J ends were trimmed by 3 bases and 3 bases, with 15 bases remaining between them. CDR3 length: 15 residues. Germline CDR1 reads LNHDA; CDR2 reads SQIVND (reference sequence). CDR3 loop: CASSIMAGSNYEQYF. Written as DNA, the CDR3 is TGTGCCAGTAGTATTATGGCGGGATCAAACTACGAGCAGTACTTC.

This clone was observed a handful of times. V usage is TRBV11-2 and J usage is TRBJ2-5, with D uncertain. Germline CDR1 and CDR2: SGHAT and FQNNGV. The CDR3 extends over 12 amino acids. Trimming shortened V by 7 bases and J by 6 bases, and 12 bases separated the two germline ends. CDR3 nucleotides: TGTGCCAGCATCGGATTGGGCAAGACCCAGTACTTC. Its translation: CASIGLGKTQYF. Complete variable domain (other parts from reference TRBV11-2 and TRBJ2-5): EAGVAQSPRYKIIEKRQSVAFWCNPISGHATLYWYQQILGQGPKLLIQFQNNGVVDDSQLPKDRFSAERLKGVDSTLKIQPAKLEDSAVYLCASIGLGKTQYFGPGTRLLVL.

The chain recombines TRBV19 with TRBJ1-2, with 9 bases aligning to TRBD1. CDR1 and CDR2 (germline): LNHDA, SQIVND (reference sequence). This CDR3 is built from 15 residues. Trimming removed 5 bases from V and 3 bases from J; junction bases left unmatched: 7. CDR3 sequence (DNA): TGTGCCAGTAGTTCTCCCGGGACAGGGCACTATGGCTACACCTTC. Protein: CASSSPGTGHYGYTF.

V and J are TRBV5-1 and TRBJ1-6; 8 bases align to TRBD1. Germline V gene lookup returns CDR1 SGHRS and CDR2 YFSETQ. The V segment lost 4 bases and the J segment 6 bases; nucleotides outside the gene matches: 0. This CDR3 spans 13 amino acids. Here the CDR3 reads CASSQGANSPLHF. CDR3 sequence (DNA): TGCGCCAGCAGCCAGGGGGCTAATTCACCCCTCCACTTT.

CDR3 protein: CASSYSRGGYEQYF. CDR3 DNA: TGTGCCAGCAGTTACTCGAGGGGCGGCTACGAGCAGTACTTC. The J gene is TRBJ2-7, the V gene TRBV6-5; tentatively, D is TRBD1 or TRBD2 (5 bases each). Germline loops: CDR1 MNHEY, CDR2 SVGAGI. The V and J ends lost 0 bases and 3 bases respectively, with 9 bases between them. This CDR3 has 14 amino acids.

This clone occurred a few times. This rearrangement joins TRBV5-4 to TRBJ1-1; TRBD1 agrees at 8 bases. In germline, CDR1 is SGHNT, CDR2 YYREEE (reference sequence). The CDR3 length is 17 residues. V trimming: 4 bases; J trimming: 0 bases; junction bases outside the gene matches: 11. This chain's CDR3 is CASSPRDRKIMNTEAFF. DNA of the CDR3: TGTGCCAGCAGCCCCCGGGACAGGAAGATTATGAACACTGAAGCTTTCTTT.

V is TRBV7-3 and J is TRBJ2-5; D remains ambiguous. V lost 0 bases and J lost 1, with 6 bases in between. Germline V gene lookup returns CDR1 SGHTA and CDR2 FQGTGA. The CDR3 has 14 residues. The CDR3 coding sequence is TGTGCCAGCAGCTTAACCCCCGCCCAAGAGACCCAGTACTTC. This encodes CASSLTPAQETQYF.

The sample holds one count of this clone. The V and J genes are TRBV5-1 and TRBJ1-1; the D is unclear. V lost 0 bases to trimming and J lost 2 bases, with 17 bases between them. The CDR3 extends over 17 amino acids. Germline loops: CDR1 SGHRS, CDR2 YFSETQ. The CDR3 DNA sequence: TGCGCCAGCAGCTTGGCCTTATCGAACGGAGTAAACACTGAAGCTTTCTTT. Translating it yields CASSLALSNGVNTEAFF.